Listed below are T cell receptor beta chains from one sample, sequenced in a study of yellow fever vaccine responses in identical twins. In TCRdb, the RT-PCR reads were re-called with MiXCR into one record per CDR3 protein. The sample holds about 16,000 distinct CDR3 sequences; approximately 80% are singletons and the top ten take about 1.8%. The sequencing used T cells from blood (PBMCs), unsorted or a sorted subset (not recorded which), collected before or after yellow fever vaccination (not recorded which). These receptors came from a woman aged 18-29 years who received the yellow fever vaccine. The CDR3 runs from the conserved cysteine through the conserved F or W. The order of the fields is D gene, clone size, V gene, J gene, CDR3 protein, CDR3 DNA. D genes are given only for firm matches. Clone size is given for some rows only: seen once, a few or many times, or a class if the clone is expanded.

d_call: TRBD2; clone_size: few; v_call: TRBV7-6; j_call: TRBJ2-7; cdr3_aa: CASSWGPPSGRVSYEQYF; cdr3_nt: TGTGCCAGCAGCTGGGGACCTCCTAGCGGGAGAGTCTCCTACGAGCAGTACTTC
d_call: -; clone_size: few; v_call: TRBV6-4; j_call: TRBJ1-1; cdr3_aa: CASSDSGRTAEAFF; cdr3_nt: TGTGCCAGCAGTGACTCGGGACGGACGGCTGAAGCTTTCTTT
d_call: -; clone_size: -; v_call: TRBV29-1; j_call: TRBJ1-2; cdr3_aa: CSAGRVRGGYTF; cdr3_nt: TGCAGCGCCGGGCGGGTGAGAGGTGGCTACACCTTC
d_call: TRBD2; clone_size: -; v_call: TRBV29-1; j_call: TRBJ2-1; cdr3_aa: CSVRSGRAYNEQFF; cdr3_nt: TGCAGCGTCCGAAGCGGGAGGGCCTACAATGAGCAGTTCTTC
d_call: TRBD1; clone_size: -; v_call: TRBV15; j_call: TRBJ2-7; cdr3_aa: CATSSSLSGTGAYEQYF; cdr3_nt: TGTGCCACCAGCAGCTCTCTCTCCGGGACAGGGGCCTACGAGCAGTACTTC
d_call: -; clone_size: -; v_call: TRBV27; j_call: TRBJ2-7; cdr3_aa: CASSLLRSGSYEQYF; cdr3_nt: TGTGCCAGCAGTTTACTAAGATCGGGCTCCTACGAGCAGTACTTC
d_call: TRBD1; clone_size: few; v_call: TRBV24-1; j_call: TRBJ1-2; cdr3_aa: CATSDPGQGYGYTF; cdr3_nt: TGTGCCACCAGTGACCCGGGACAGGGCTATGGCTACACCTTC
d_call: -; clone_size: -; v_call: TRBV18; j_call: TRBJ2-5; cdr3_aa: CASSPAPSILETQYF; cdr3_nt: TGTGCCAGCTCACCAGCACCATCAATATTGGAGACCCAGTACTTC
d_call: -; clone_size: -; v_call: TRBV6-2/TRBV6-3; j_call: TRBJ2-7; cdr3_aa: CASSSDYRGYEQYF; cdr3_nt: TGTGCCAGCAGCTCCGACTACCGCGGCTACGAGCAGTACTTC
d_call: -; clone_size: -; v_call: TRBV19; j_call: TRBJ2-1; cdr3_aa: CASSSRGEQFF; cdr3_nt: TGTGCCAGTAGTAGCAGGGGTGAGCAGTTCTTC
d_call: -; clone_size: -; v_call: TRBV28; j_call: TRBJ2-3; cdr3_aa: CASRGTDTQYF; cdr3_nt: TGTGCCAGCAGGGGCACAGATACGCAGTATTTT
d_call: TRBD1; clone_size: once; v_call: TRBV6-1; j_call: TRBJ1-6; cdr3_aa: CASSGRQGNSPLHF; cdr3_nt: TGTGCCAGCAGTGGAAGACAGGGTAATTCACCCCTCCACTTT
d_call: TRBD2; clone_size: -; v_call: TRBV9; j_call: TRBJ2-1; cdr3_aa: CASSVSSGYNEQFF; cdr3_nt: TGTGCCAGCAGCGTATCTAGCGGTTACAATGAGCAGTTCTTC
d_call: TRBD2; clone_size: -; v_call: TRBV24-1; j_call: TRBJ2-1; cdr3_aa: CATYGTSGDNFSYNEQFF; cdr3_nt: TGTGCCACCTACGGGACTAGCGGGGATAACTTCTCCTACAATGAGCAGTTCTTC
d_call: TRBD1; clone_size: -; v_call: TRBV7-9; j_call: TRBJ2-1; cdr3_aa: CASSLDRETSDEQFF; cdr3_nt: TGTGCCAGCAGCCTGGACAGGGAGACGAGTGATGAGCAGTTCTTC
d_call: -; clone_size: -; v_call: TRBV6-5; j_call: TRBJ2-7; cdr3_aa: CASSYSYGETYEQYF; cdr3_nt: TGTGCCAGCAGTTACTCGTATGGTGAGACCTACGAGCAGTACTTC
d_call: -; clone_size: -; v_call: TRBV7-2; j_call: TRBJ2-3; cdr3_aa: CASSISGPSTDTQYF; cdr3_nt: TGTGCCAGCAGCATCAGTGGGCCAAGCACAGATACGCAGTATTTT
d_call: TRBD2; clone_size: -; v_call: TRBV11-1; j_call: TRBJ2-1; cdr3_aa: CASSLRTSGALGREQFF; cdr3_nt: TGTGCCAGCAGTCTCCGGACTAGCGGAGCCCTGGGACGTGAGCAGTTCTTC